This TCR beta chain was sequenced for a study of CD8+ T cells in alopecia areata. Whole-study context: The graft donors were approximately 6-13-month-old C3H/HeJ mice with spontaneous alopecia, and their skin went to approximately 7-11-week-old female C3H/HeJ mice.

The V end lost 0 bases, the J end lost 0 bases, and 15 bases lay between the germline ends. This CDR3 spans 17 amino acids. Per the germline V gene, CDR1 is NSQYPW and CDR2 is LRSPGD (reference sequence). This clone was detected only a few times. Its target is unknown. Mouse gene names apply. From the germline J gene comes the end of the CDR3, since the read stops 4 residues before it. General study findings and limits: Scalp data also include sequences from resident alphabeta T cells of normal skin. Patients displayed less clarity in TCR sharing than mice, a finding possibly related to HLA. Normal scalp showed lower clonality than lesional scalp, especially alopecia totalis/universalis.

RNA extraction and reverse transcription yielded cDNA as sequencing template. Method: immunoSEQ multiplex PCR; TCRdb's copy keeps in-frame clones and lacks some. Observed in the sample are 290,000 or so clones, none of them singletons. Cutaneous lymph nodes were pooled and cells sorted by CD4, CD8alpha, NKG2D, NKG2ACE and more. What was sequenced was CD4+ T cells sorted from a lymph node. The chain carries TRBV1 and TRBJ2-7, with D tentatively TRBD2 (7 bases). This TCR was sampled from a C3H/HeJ mouse with alopecia areata. This strain's MHC haplotype is H2-k. This CDR3 reads CTCSADLGGGSSYEQYF. The covered CDR3 bases are TGCACCTGCAGTGCAGATCTAGGGGGGGGGAGCTCCTAT.